This T cell receptor beta chain emerged from a study of shared clonotypes between healthy human individuals. Trimming removed 11 bases from V and 4 bases from J, with 14 bases in between. The CDR3 covers 13 residues. Germline V lookup: CDR1 SEHNR, CDR2 FQNEAQ (reference sequence). Unsorted PBMC DNA was sequenced on ten immunoSEQ deep assay plates. Only in-frame clones appear in the TCRdb table, and some are missing; sequencing was by immunoSEQ multiplex PCR. The table includes around 440,000 clones, approximately 71% detected once. Input material: PBMCs. The chain carries TRBV7-9 and TRBJ1-4, with D perhaps TRBD1 (6 bases). This clonotype was obtained from a woman between 35 and 50 years old in good health. Some clones in this sample may be carry-over from other donors' samples. DNA for the CDR3: TGTGCCGGAAGGCAGGACAGTAATGAAAAACTGTTTTTT. It codes for CAGRQDSNEKLFF. Full variable domain (remainder filled in from reference TRBV7-9 and TRBJ1-4): DTGVSQNPRHKITKRGQNVTFRCDPISEHNRLYWYRQTLGQGPEFLTYFQNEAQLEKSRLLSDRFSAERPKGSFSTLEIQRTEQGDSAMYLCAGRQDSNEKLFFGSGTQLSVL.